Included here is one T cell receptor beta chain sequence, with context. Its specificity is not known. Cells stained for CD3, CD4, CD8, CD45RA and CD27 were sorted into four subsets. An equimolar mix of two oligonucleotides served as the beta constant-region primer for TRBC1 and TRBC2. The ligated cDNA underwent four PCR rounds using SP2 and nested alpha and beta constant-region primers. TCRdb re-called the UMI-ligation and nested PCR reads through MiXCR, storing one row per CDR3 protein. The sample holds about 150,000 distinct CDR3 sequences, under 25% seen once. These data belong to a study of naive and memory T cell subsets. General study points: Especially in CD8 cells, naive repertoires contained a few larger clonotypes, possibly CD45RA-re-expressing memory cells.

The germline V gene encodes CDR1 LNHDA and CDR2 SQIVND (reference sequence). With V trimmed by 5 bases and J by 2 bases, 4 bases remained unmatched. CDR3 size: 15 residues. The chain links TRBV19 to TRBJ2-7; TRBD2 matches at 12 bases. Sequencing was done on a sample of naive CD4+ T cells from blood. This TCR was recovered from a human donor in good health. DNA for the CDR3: TGTGCCAGTAGTGAGCTAGCGGGAGGGCCCTACGAGCAGTACTTC. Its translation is CASSELAGGPYEQYF. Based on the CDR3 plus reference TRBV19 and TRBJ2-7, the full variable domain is DGGITQSPKYLFRKEGQNVTLSCEQNLNHDAMYWYRQDPGQGLRLIYYSQIVNDFQKGDIAEGYSVSREKKESFPLTVTSAQKNPTAFYLCASSELAGGPYEQYFGPGTRLTVT.